Shown below are 11 T cell receptor beta chains from a single sample sequenced in a study of shared clonotypes between healthy human individuals. The protocol was immunoSEQ multiplex PCR, while the TCRdb copy is restricted to in-frame clones and leaves out a portion. The table includes some 2,000,000 clones, 90% to 95% detected once. Sequenced material: naive CD4+ T cells sorted from blood. Indicated subset: CD45RA+ positively selected. All receptors come from a man younger than 35 in good health.

With respect to this clone: Different DNA sequences within this sample yield the same CDR3. V and J are TRBV5-1 and TRBJ2-7; D not resolved. This CDR3 comprises 12 residues. With 4 bases removed from V and 0 bases from J, the gap between germline ends came to 5 bases. The germline V gene encodes CDR1 SGHRS and CDR2 YFSETQ. CDR3 coding DNA: TGCGCCAGCAGCCTACCCTCCTACGAGCAGTACTTC. Translation: CASSLPSYEQYF.

The V and J genes are TRBV5-1 and TRBJ2-5; either TRBD1 or TRBD2 may fit D (6 bases each). Germline CDR1 reads SGHRS; CDR2 reads YFSETQ. The CDR3 has 14 amino acids. With 3 bases removed from V and 0 bases from J, the gap between germline ends came to 9 bases. CDR3 amino acids: CASSWRDNQETQYF. DNA of the CDR3: TGCGCCAGCAGCTGGCGGGACAACCAAGAGACCCAGTACTTC. The full variable domain, its missing parts supplied by reference TRBV5-1 and TRBJ2-5, is KAGVTQTPRYLIKTRGQQVTLSCSPISGHRSVSWYQQTPGQGLQFLFEYFSETQRNKGNFPGRFSGRQFSNSRSEMNVSTLELGDSALYLCASSWRDNQETQYFGPGTRLLVL.

This chain uses TRBV6-5 with TRBJ1-1; D not certain. Germline V lookup: CDR1 MNHEY, CDR2 SVGAGI. The CDR3 extends over 15 amino acids. V lost 6 bases and J lost 4, with 18 bases in between. The CDR3 protein is CASSTSGNPSTEAFF. CDR3 bases: TGTGCCAGCAGCACCTCAGGCAATCCAAGCACTGAAGCTTTCTTT.

The chain recombines TRBV4-1 with TRBJ1-6; D is uncertain. The CDR3 runs to 15 residues. Trimming left V 0 bases short and J 9 bases short, with 12 bases between. Germline assignment: CDR1 MGHRA and CDR2 YSYEKL. The CDR3 DNA reads as TGCGCCAGCAGCCAAGAAGTCCCGGGGATTTCACCCCTCCACTTT. It is translated as CASSQEVPGISPLHF.

The chain recombines TRBV5-4 with TRBJ2-1; TRBD2 matches 13 bases. Trimming took 4 bases from V and 8 from J; bases not matched to a gene: 6. Germline V gene data show CDR1 as SGHNT and CDR2 as YYREEE (reference sequence). The CDR3 totals 15 residues. The CDR3 is CASSPGLAGRDEQFF. DNA for the CDR3: TGTGCCAGCAGCCCGGGACTAGCGGGAAGGGATGAGCAGTTCTTC. Using reference TRBV5-4 and TRBJ2-1 for the parts outside the CDR3, the full variable domain is ETGVTQSPTHLIKTRGQQVTLRCSSQSGHNTVSWYQQALGQGPQFIFQYYREEENGRGNFPPRFSGLQFPNYSSELNVNALELDDSALYLCASSPGLAGRDEQFFGPGTRLTVL.

The chain uses TRBV6-1 and TRBJ1-2, with 11 bases aligning to TRBD1. The germline V gene has CDR1 MNHNS and CDR2 SASEGT. V lost 3 bases, J lost 6 bases, and 3 bases stayed unmatched. The CDR3 spans 14 residues. The CDR3 nucleotides are TGTGCCAGCAGTGAGGGGACAGGGGGAGATGGCTACACCTTC. Residues: CASSEGTGGDGYTF.

The V and J genes are TRBV28 and TRBJ1-2, with TRBD1 matching 9 bases. The V gene end was trimmed by 7 bases and the J gene end by 4 bases; junction bases not matched to a gene: 7. This CDR3 has 14 residues. Germline assignment: CDR1 MDHEN and CDR2 SYDVKM. CDR3: CASTLLDRGYGYTF. The CDR3, as DNA: TGTGCCAGCACCCTTCTGGACAGGGGCTATGGCTACACCTTC.

This chain uses TRBV4-2 with TRBJ2-2, with D unclear. CDR3 length equals 14 residues. V was pared by 0 bases and J by 8 bases, with 10 bases between. Germline V CDR1 and CDR2: LGHNA, YNFKEQ. The DNA for the CDR3 is TGTGCCAGCAGCCAAGATCCGGTGGGGGGGGAGCTGTTTTTT. Protein sequence: CASSQDPVGGELFF.

The chain is built from TRBV4-3 and TRBJ2-1; 7 bases fit TRBD2. Germline assignment: CDR1 LGHNA and CDR2 YSLEER. Germline trimming cut 0 bases from V and 2 bases from J; bases unmatched to any gene: 7. CDR3 size: 17 residues. The CDR3 loop is CASSQDLPSGTYNEQFF. The CDR3 DNA is TGCGCCAGCAGCCAAGATCTGCCTAGCGGAACCTACAATGAGCAGTTCTTC.

This clone came up once. This chain joins TRBV2 and TRBJ2-7; no clear D gene. CDR1 and CDR2 from the germline V gene are SNHLY and FYNNEI. The CDR3 is made up of 12 amino acids. V lost 0 bases to trimming and J lost 5 bases, with 5 bases between them. This chain's CDR3 is CASSEAGNEQYF. DNA for the CDR3: TGTGCCAGCAGTGAAGCAGGGAACGAGCAGTACTTC. The complete variable domain, with remaining parts taken from reference TRBV2 and TRBJ2-7, reads EPEVTQTPSHQVTQMGQEVILRCVPISNHLYFYWYRQILGQKVEFLVSFYNNEISEKSEIFDDQFSVERPDGSNFTLKIRSTKLEDSAMYFCASSEAGNEQYFGPGTRLTVT.

The chain uses TRBV10-2 and TRBJ1-4; D not certain. There are 14 residues in the CDR3. CDR1 and CDR2 (germline): WSHSY, SAAADI. Trimming took off 3 bases at V and 7 bases at J, with 12 bases between the two ends. This CDR3 is CASSDGRSREKLFF. CDR3 nucleotides: TGCGCCAGCAGTGACGGCAGGTCTCGTGAAAAACTGTTTTTT.